Listed here are 2 T cell receptor beta chains from one sample, sequenced in a study of beta chain features in type 1 diabetes. Study-level findings and limits: Across all four CD4+ subsets, people with type 1 diabetes showed modestly shorter TCRB CDR3s.

The isolated RNA, all of it, was reverse transcribed, so expressed TCRB transcripts were what got sequenced. Clones were sequenced by immunoSEQ multiplex PCR, and TCRdb holds only the in-frame ones, with some missing. In the table there are some 150,000 clones, around 9% of which are singletons. Their antigens are not known. Sequencing input: central memory CD4+ T cells from blood. The receptors were gathered from a woman aged 25 to 39 with type 1 diabetes.

The CDR3 DNA is TGCAGCGTTGAAGTTGCCCGGAGTCCTGAAGCTTTCTTT. Translated, it gives CSVEVARSPEAFF. The V and J genes are TRBV29-1 and TRBJ1-1; D unresolved. Trimming shortened V by 1 base and J by 6 bases, and 12 bases separated the two germline ends. The germline V gene encodes CDR1 SQVTM and CDR2 ANQGSEA. The CDR3 sequence is 13 residues long.

The chain carries TRBV5-1 and TRBJ2-3, with 10 bases fitting TRBD2. J was trimmed by 0 bases and V by 1 base; bases with no gene match: 5. Per the germline V gene, CDR1 is SGHRS and CDR2 is YFSETQ. CDR3 length equals 17 residues. The CDR3 region has the DNA TGCGCCAGCAGCTTGAGCCTAGCGGGAGCTAGCACAGATACGCAGTATTTT. Protein: CASSLSLAGASTDTQYF. The complete variable domain, with remaining parts taken from reference TRBV5-1 and TRBJ2-3, reads KAGVTQTPRYLIKTRGQQVTLSCSPISGHRSVSWYQQTPGQGLQFLFEYFSETQRNKGNFPGRFSGRQFSNSRSEMNVSTLELGDSALYLCASSLSLAGASTDTQYFGPGTRLTVL.